Listed here is a single T cell receptor beta chain. As yet, its antigen is unknown. This entry belongs to a study of cytomegalovirus exposure and HLA in healthy donors. Findings and limits, study-wide: TCR beta chains associated with HLA were, in a later analysis, more clonally expanded than equally common others.

The primer mix had 60 Vbeta and 13 Jbeta primers. Profiling relied on immunoSEQ multiplex PCR, and the TCRdb table lists in-frame clones only, not all of them. This repertoire shows some 130,000 clones, around four fifths found once; its top ten account for roughly 1.4%. This CDR3 region has 14 residues. Trimming pared 10 bases from V and 4 bases from J, leaving 17 bases between. From germline, CDR1 is MGHDK and CDR2 SYGVNS. The sequenced sample was PBMCs. V usage is TRBV25-1 and J usage is TRBJ1-5; D is undetermined. The receptor was isolated from a man aged 35 to 55 in good health and CMV-seronegative. CDR3 nucleotides: TGTGCCACTAAAGCCCCGGGCGGGAATCAGCCCCAGCATTTT. Translated: CATKAPGGNQPQHF.